This TCR beta chain was recovered during a study of blood T cell repertoires in COVID-19. For the study at large: Sources were T cells, B-cell-depleted T cells, or PBMCs; the material itself was cDNA or gDNA.

Trimming pared 6 bases from V and 1 base from J, leaving 17 bases between. CDR1 is LGHDT, CDR2 YNNKEL, per germline (reference sequence). The CDR3 covers 16 residues. Authors' analysis steps: Nucleated cell counts were estimated from reference gene primer amplification. Using immunoSEQ multiplex PCR, the repertoire was profiled, and TCRdb retains in-frame clones only, with some absent. V and J calls and clone size are as listed in that table; D and trimming were resolved from the DNA. Among around 210,000 clones listed, roughly 90% were seen once. The chain recombines TRBV3-1 (or the pseudogene TRBV3-2) with TRBJ2-3; tentative D call: TRBD2 (5 bases). The sequencing sample was made of peripheral blood. This TCR came from a man aged 45-60 years with COVID-19, enrolled during active disease. In nucleotides, the CDR3 is TGTGCCAGCAGGAGCGGTGTGGGGTTTGGCACAGATACGCAGTATTTT. Its protein is CASRSGVGFGTDTQYF.